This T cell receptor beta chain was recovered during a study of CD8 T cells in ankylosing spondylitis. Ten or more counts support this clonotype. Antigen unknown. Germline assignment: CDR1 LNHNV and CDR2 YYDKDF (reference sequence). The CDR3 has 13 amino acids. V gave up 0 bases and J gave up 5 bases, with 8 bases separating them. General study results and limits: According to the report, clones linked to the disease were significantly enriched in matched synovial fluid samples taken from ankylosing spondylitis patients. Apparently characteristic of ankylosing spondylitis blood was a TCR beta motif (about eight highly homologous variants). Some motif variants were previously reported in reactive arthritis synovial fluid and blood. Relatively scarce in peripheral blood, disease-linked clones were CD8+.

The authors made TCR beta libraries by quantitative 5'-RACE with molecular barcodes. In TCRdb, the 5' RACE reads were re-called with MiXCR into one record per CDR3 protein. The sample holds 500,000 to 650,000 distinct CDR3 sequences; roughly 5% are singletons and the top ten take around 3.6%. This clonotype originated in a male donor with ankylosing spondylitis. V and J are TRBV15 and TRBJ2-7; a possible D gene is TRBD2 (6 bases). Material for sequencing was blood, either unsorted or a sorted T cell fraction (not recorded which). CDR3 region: CATSRDWGDEQYF. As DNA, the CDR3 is TGTGCCACCAGCAGAGATTGGGGGGACGAGCAGTACTTC.